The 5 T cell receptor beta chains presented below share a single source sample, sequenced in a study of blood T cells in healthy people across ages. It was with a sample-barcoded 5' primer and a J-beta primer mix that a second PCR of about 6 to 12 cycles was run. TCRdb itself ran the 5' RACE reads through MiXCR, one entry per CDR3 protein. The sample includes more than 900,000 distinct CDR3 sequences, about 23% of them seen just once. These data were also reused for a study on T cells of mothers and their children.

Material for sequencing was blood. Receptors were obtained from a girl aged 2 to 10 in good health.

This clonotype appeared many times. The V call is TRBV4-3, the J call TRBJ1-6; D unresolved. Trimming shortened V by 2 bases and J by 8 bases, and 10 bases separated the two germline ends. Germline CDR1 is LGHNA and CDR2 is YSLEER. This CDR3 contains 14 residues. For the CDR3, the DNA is TGCGCCAGCAGCCAACAGGTCTACTATTCACCCCTCCACTTT. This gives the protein CASSQQVYYSPLHF.

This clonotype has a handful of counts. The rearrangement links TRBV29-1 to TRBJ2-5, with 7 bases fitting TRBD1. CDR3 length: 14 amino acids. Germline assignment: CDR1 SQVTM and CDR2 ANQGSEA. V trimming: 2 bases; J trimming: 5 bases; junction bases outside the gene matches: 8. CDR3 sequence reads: CSVENAARGETQYF. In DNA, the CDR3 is TGCAGCGTTGAAAATGCCGCCAGGGGGGAGACCCAGTACTTC.

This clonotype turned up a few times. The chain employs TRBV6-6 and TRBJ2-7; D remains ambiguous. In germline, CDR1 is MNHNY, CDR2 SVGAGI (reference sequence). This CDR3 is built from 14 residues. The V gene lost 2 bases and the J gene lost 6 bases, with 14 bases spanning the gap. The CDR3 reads CASSYPWDYGEQYF. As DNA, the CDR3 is TGTGCCAGCAGTTACCCGTGGGATTACGGCGAGCAGTACTTC.

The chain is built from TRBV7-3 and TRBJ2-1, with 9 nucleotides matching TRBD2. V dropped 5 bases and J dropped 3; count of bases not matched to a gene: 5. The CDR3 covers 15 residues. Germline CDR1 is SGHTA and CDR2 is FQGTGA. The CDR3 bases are TGTGCCAGCAGCCCGAGGACTAGCGTCTACAATGAGCAGTTCTTC. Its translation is CASSPRTSVYNEQFF.

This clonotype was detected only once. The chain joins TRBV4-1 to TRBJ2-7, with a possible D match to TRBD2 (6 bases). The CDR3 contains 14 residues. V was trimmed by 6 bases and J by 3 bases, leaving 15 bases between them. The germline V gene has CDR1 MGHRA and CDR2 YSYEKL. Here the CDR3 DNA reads TGCGCCAGCAGTAGAGCGGGCCAGTACTACGAGCAGTACTTC. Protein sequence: CASSRAGQYYEQYF.